These 14 T cell receptor beta chains originate from one sample sequenced in a study of neurological immune-mediated disorders. From the 5' RACE reads, TCRdb called clonotypes with MiXCR, one entry per CDR3 protein. The sample records 55,000 to 85,000 distinct CDR3 sequences, 2.5% to 4% being singletons. Sequenced input: PBMCs. Every receptor here comes from a woman between 45 and 60 years old with multiple sclerosis.

This clonotype was counted many times. The chain recombines TRBV20-1 with TRBJ2-3; 10 bases match TRBD2. Germline assignment: CDR1 DFQATT and CDR2 SNEGSKA (reference sequence). This CDR3 is built from 12 residues. This CDR3 reads CKLAGGADTQYF. CDR3 DNA sequence: TGCAAATTAGCGGGGGGCGCAGATACGCAGTATTTT.

This clonotype was seen at least ten times. The V gene is TRBV3-1, the J gene TRBJ2-7; D ambiguous. The V gene's germline CDR1 is LGHDT and CDR2 YNNKEL (reference sequence). CDR3 size: 12 residues. Between the trimmed V and J ends, which lost 6 bases and 4 bases, there was a span of 10 bases. The CDR3 reads CASSATAYEQYF. CDR3 coding DNA: TGTGCCAGCAGTGCAACTGCGTACGAGCAGTACTTC.

There are many counts of this clonotype. The rearrangement joins TRBV5-1 to TRBJ2-5; D is possibly TRBD1 (5 bases). This CDR3 is built from 14 residues. The germline V gene encodes CDR1 SGHRS and CDR2 YFSETQ. Trimming cost V 3 bases and J 2 bases, with 11 bases left between them. Here the CDR3 DNA reads TGCGCCAGCAGCTCCTCAGGGAATCAAGAGACCCAGTACTTC. Its protein product is CASSSSGNQETQYF.

This clonotype occurred many times. The rearrangement links TRBV5-1 to TRBJ1-6; unclear D gene. From germline, CDR1 is SGHRS and CDR2 YFSETQ. V shed 0 bases and J shed 7 bases, with 8 bases lying between them. This CDR3 has 14 residues. In nucleotides, the CDR3 is TGCGCCAGCAGCTTGGATACCGGAAATTCACCCCTCCACTTT. It specifies CASSLDTGNSPLHF.

In its sample, this clonotype was seen many times. The chain couples TRBV12-3 or TRBV12-4 to TRBJ1-5; D gene unclear. V shed 1 base and J shed 1 base, with 2 bases lying between them. This CDR3 has 13 residues. The CDR3 DNA sequence: TGTGCCAGCAGTTTAGGCAGCAATCAGCCCCAGCATTTT. This encodes CASSLGSNQPQHF.

This clonotype was detected only a few times. A read error may explain this, as a much larger clone is one base away. V gene TRBV28 combines with J gene TRBJ2-2; the D call may be TRBD1 or TRBD2 (5 bases each). In germline, CDR1 is MDHEN, CDR2 SYDVKM. The CDR3 runs to 13 residues. CDR3 DNA: TGTGCCAGCAGCCACCTATTCACCGGGGCGCTGTTTTTT. This gives the protein CASSHLFTGALFF.

This clonotype was counted at least ten times. This sequence joins TRBV20-1 and TRBJ1-2; TRBD1 is a possible D gene (6 bases). The V end was cut by 5 bases, the J end by 5 bases, with 12 bases between. The germline V gene encodes CDR1 DFQATT and CDR2 SNEGSKA (reference sequence). The CDR3 loop spans 12 amino acids. This CDR3 is CSASLQGYGYTF. CDR3 sequence (DNA): TGCAGTGCTTCATTACAGGGATATGGCTACACCTTC.

This clonotype was seen many times. In DNA form, the CDR3 reads TGCGCCAGCAGCTTGGCCCATCTGGGGAGCTCTGGGGCCAACGTCCTGACTTTC. As protein: CASSLAHLGSSGANVLTF. V gene TRBV5-1 combines with J gene TRBJ2-6; a possible D gene is TRBD2 (5 bases). The CDR3 is 18 amino acids. V was shortened by 0 bases and J by 0 bases, with 13 bases between the two germline ends. Germline lookup yields CDR1 SGHRS and CDR2 YFSETQ.

At least ten counts were recorded for this clonotype. The chain couples TRBV2 to TRBJ2-3; 11 bases line up with TRBD2. This CDR3 comprises 14 residues. Germline lookup yields CDR1 SNHLY and CDR2 FYNNEI. V was clipped by 4 bases and J by 5 bases; unmatched bases: 2. CDR3 nucleotides: TGTGCCAGCAGTGGTACTAGCGGGAGAGATACGCAGTATTTT. Translating it yields CASSGTSGRDTQYF.

This clonotype rates as medium-sized. V and J are TRBV20-1 and TRBJ2-2; D call uncertain. V lost 1 base, J lost 0 bases, and 3 bases lay in between. Germline lookup yields CDR1 DFQATT and CDR2 SNEGSKA (reference sequence). The CDR3 has 13 residues. The CDR3 loop reads CSARAPNTGELFF. CDR3 DNA sequence: TGCAGTGCTAGAGCGCCGAACACCGGGGAGCTGTTTTTT.

This clonotype was counted many times. The J gene is TRBJ1-2, the V gene TRBV20-1; D gene unclear. From germline, CDR1 is DFQATT and CDR2 SNEGSKA (reference sequence). The CDR3 is made up of 13 amino acids. V lost 3 bases and J 4 bases, leaving 12 bases between the germline ends. DNA for the CDR3: TGCAGTGCTAGGGAAGACGGGAGCTATGGCTACACCTTC. Translated: CSAREDGSYGYTF.

This clonotype showed up many times. The CDR3 bases are TGTGCCAGCAGCCCGTATCGGGTTAACTATGGCTACACCTTC. Translating it yields CASSPYRVNYGYTF. The chain is built from TRBV7-3 and TRBJ1-2; D not certain. V shed 5 bases and J shed 1 base, with 11 bases lying between them. This CDR3 has 14 residues. Germline V gives CDR1 SGHTA, CDR2 FQGTGA.

This clonotype showed up many times. The chain is built from TRBV20-1 and TRBJ2-4, with 7 bases lining up with TRBD2. This CDR3 contains 12 residues. Germline CDR1 is DFQATT and CDR2 is SNEGSKA (reference sequence). The V gene end was trimmed by 6 bases and the J gene end by 6 bases; junction bases not matched to a gene: 5. The DNA for the CDR3 is TGCAGTGCGCAGACGGGGGGAAACATTCAGTACTTC. As protein: CSAQTGGNIQYF.

This clonotype was seen a handful of times. The rearrangement uses TRBV12-3 or TRBV12-4 and TRBJ2-3, with D tentatively TRBD2 (5 bases). The CDR3 totals 17 residues. Trimming took off 1 base at V and 0 bases at J, with 14 bases between the two ends. The CDR3 DNA follows: TGTGCCAGCAGTTTAGTAAGTGGAGGAACTAGCACAGATACGCAGTATTTT. Translated, it gives CASSLVSGGTSTDTQYF.